These 28 T cell receptor beta chains share one sample of origin, sequenced in a study of cytomegalovirus exposure and HLA in healthy donors. 60 Vbeta and 13 Jbeta primers were used in PCR. Repertoires were generated with immunoSEQ multiplex PCR, while TCRdb's copy carries only in-frame clones and drops some. The sample includes 120,000 or so clones, approximately 75% of them seen just once. The sample taken for sequencing was PBMCs. The receptors come from a man aged 30 to 39 in good health and CMV-seronegative.

This clone is a singleton in its sample. This chain links TRBV28 with TRBJ1-1; no definite D call. Germline-derived CDR1 and CDR2 are MDHEN and SYDVKM. V lost 2 bases to trimming and J lost 0 bases, with 7 bases between them. The CDR3 is 14 residues long. DNA of the CDR3: TGTGCCAGCAGTTTAATTATAGTGAACACTGAAGCTTTCTTT. This codes for CASSLIIVNTEAFF.

This clone was seen only once. V is TRBV7-9 and J is TRBJ2-2, with TRBD1 matching 10 bases. V was clipped by 6 bases and J by 6 bases; unmatched bases: 4. This CDR3 spans 14 amino acids. Germline loops: CDR1 SEHNR, CDR2 FQNEAQ (reference sequence). The CDR3 loop is CASRGQGSAGELFF. As DNA, the CDR3 is TGTGCCAGCAGGGGACAGGGGTCGGCCGGGGAGCTGTTTTTT. The complete variable domain, with remaining parts taken from reference TRBV7-9 and TRBJ2-2, reads DTGVSQNPRHKITKRGQNVTFRCDPISEHNRLYWYRQTLGQGPEFLTYFQNEAQLEKSRLLSDRFSAERPKGSFSTLEIQRTEQGDSAMYLCASRGQGSAGELFFGEGSRLTVL.

The rearrangement links TRBV27 to TRBJ1-6; tentative D call: TRBD1 (5 bases). The CDR3 extends over 17 amino acids. V gave up 6 bases and J gave up 9 bases, with 24 bases separating them. Germline V gives CDR1 MNHEY, CDR2 SMNVEV (reference sequence). The CDR3 sequence is CASRLMSPGPGGSPLHF. In nucleotides, the CDR3 is TGTGCCAGCAGGCTGATGTCCCCAGGGCCGGGGGGTTCACCCCTCCACTTT.

This clone is a singleton in its sample. The rearrangement uses TRBV10-3 and TRBJ1-1; the D gene is possibly TRBD1 (5 bases). The CDR3 runs 16 residues. Trimming shortened V by 2 bases and J by 1 base, and 14 bases separated the two germline ends. Germline CDR1 and CDR2: ENHRY and SYGVKD. In nucleotides, the CDR3 is TGTGCCATCAGTGAGAGGGCAGGGTTGGGGAACACTGAAGCTTTCTTT. Translating it yields CAISERAGLGNTEAFF.

In its sample, this clone was seen a few times. The chain is built from TRBV6-4 and TRBJ2-3; 8 nucleotides match TRBD2. Trimming at V came to 10 bases and at J to 0 bases, leaving 21 bases not matched to a gene. CDR1 is MRHNA and CDR2 is SNTAGT in the germline V gene. CDR3 length: 19 amino acids. The CDR3, as DNA: TGTGCCACCCAATGGACCAAGCGGGGGAGTTTCCCTAGCACAGATACGCAGTATTTT. It specifies CATQWTKRGSFPSTDTQYF.

This clone has a handful of counts. The chain couples TRBV11-2 to TRBJ1-1, with TRBD1 matching over 7 bases. Germline V gene sequence: CDR1 SGHAT, CDR2 FQNNGV. V shed 5 bases and J 5 bases; nucleotides not matched to a gene: 20. CDR3 size: 18 residues. The CDR3 DNA is TGTGCCAGCAGCCTTGAGCGCCACAGGGGAAGGAGGGGGACTGAAGCTTTCTTT. Translating it yields CASSLERHRGRRGTEAFF.

The gene calls are TRBV6-5 and TRBJ1-2; D unclear. V was pared by 9 bases and J by 4 bases, with 15 bases between. Germline CDR1 MNHEY, CDR2 SVGAGI. CDR3 length: 13 amino acids. The CDR3 reads CASTRSPIYGYTF. CDR3 sequence (DNA): TGTGCCAGTACGAGGTCTCCGATCTATGGCTACACCTTC.

This clone was seen once. This sequence joins TRBV5-6 and TRBJ1-2; 7 positions agree with TRBD1. Germline V gene lookup returns CDR1 SGHDT and CDR2 YYEEEE. This CDR3 is built from 16 residues. Unmatched junction bases numbered 14, after V lost 3 bases and J lost 6 bases. The CDR3 region is CASSSPGRQGIHGYTF. The CDR3 nucleotides are TGTGCCAGCAGCTCGCCGGGGAGACAGGGTATACATGGCTACACCTTC. Together with reference TRBV5-6 and TRBJ1-2, the CDR3 gives the full variable domain: DAGVTQSPTHLIKTRGQQVTLRCSPKSGHDTVSWYQQALGQGPQFIFQYYEEEERQRGNFPDRFSGHQFPNYSSELNVNALLLGDSALYLCASSSPGRQGIHGYTFGSGTRLTVV.

Comments on this clone: The junction shows a germline mismatch at one end, possibly a read error. V and J are TRBV7-9 and TRBJ1-2; D unresolved. The germline CDR1 and CDR2 sequences are SEHNR and FQNEAQ (reference sequence). The CDR3 spans 16 residues. The CDR3 protein is CSSSLGRKGVLDGYTF. The CDR3 nucleotides read TGTTCCAGCAGCTTAGGACGTAAGGGAGTCTTGGATGGCTACACCTTC.

The chain carries TRBV6-6 and TRBJ1-1; D possibly corresponds to TRBD1 (6 bases). The CDR3 has 12 amino acids. V was shortened by 7 bases and J by 5 bases, with 11 bases between the two germline ends. Germline CDR1 and CDR2: MNHNY and SVGAGI (reference sequence). CDR3 coding DNA: TGTGCCAGCACCAAGGGACAAACTGAAGCTTTCTTT. It codes for CASTKGQTEAFF.

This rearrangement joins TRBV19 to TRBJ1-5; 8 bases line up with TRBD1. The germline CDR1 and CDR2 sequences are LNHDA and SQIVND (reference sequence). Trimming at V came to 8 bases and at J to 1 base, leaving 4 bases not matched to a gene. The CDR3 runs to 14 residues. The CDR3 here is CASSRTGSNQPQHF. In nucleotides, the CDR3 is TGTGCCAGTTCGAGGACAGGGAGCAATCAGCCCCAGCATTTT.

This chain links TRBV5-1 with TRBJ2-5, with a weak D call TRBD2 (6 bases). The J call may be wrong; the DNA end is better matched by TRBJ2-7. There are 14 residues in the CDR3. CDR1 SGHRS and CDR2 YFSETQ come from the germline V gene. The CDR3 reads CASSLTERAYEQYF. DNA for the CDR3: TGCGCCAGCAGCTTGACCGAGCGGGCTTACGAGCAGTACTTC.

The CDR3 DNA sequence: TGTGCCAGTAGTATGAGGAAACCGTCTGGAGGAGGGGTCGCCCGCGGGGCTAATGAAAAACTGTTTTTT. It codes for CASSMRKPSGGGVARGANEKLFF. The chain has TRBV19 and TRBJ1-4; D perhaps matches TRBD1 (5 bases). The CDR3 runs to 23 residues. V was trimmed by 3 bases and J by 3 bases, leaving 35 bases between them. Looked up from germline, CDR1 is LNHDA and CDR2 is SQIVND (reference sequence).

The rearrangement links TRBV9 to TRBJ2-1; TRBD2 matches 8 bases. J was trimmed by 7 bases and V by 3 bases; bases with no gene match: 3. Germline CDR1 reads SGDLS; CDR2 reads YYNGEE. The CDR3 has 13 amino acids. The CDR3 loop reads CASSAGGGNEQFF. The CDR3 bases are TGTGCCAGCAGCGCTGGCGGGGGGAATGAGCAGTTCTTC.

The J gene is TRBJ2-7, the V gene TRBV5-6, with TRBD1 matching 10 bases. The germline V gene encodes CDR1 SGHDT and CDR2 YYEEEE. The CDR3 sequence is 13 residues long. J was trimmed by 5 bases and V by 3 bases; bases with no gene match: 2. CDR3 amino acids: CASSWDRGNEQYF. DNA of the CDR3: TGTGCCAGCAGCTGGGACAGGGGAAACGAGCAGTACTTC.

The chain recombines TRBV9 with TRBJ2-5; D may be TRBD1 (5 bases). V lost 2 bases and J 1 base, leaving 12 bases between the germline ends. The CDR3 sequence is 15 residues long. Germline loops: CDR1 SGDLS, CDR2 YYNGEE. As DNA, the CDR3 is TGTGCCAGCAGCGTTCGGACATTCGGCCAAGAGACCCAGTACTTC. Protein: CASSVRTFGQETQYF. Variable domain in full (rest from reference TRBV9 and TRBJ2-5): DSGVTQTPKHLITATGQRVTLRCSPRSGDLSVYWYQQSLDQGLQFLIQYYNGEERAKGNILERFSAQQFPDLHSELNLSSLELGDSALYFCASSVRTFGQETQYFGPGTRLLVL.

This clone showed up just a few times. The chain carries TRBV4-1 and TRBJ2-5; D may be TRBD2 (6 bases). Between the trimmed V and J ends, which lost 4 bases and 1 base, there was a span of 16 bases. There are 16 residues in the CDR3. CDR1 is MGHRA, CDR2 YSYEKL, per germline. The CDR3 coding sequence is TGCGCCAGCAGCCCCGTAGGTCTAGCGTTCCAAGAGACCCAGTACTTC. Its protein product is CASSPVGLAFQETQYF.

This chain joins TRBV6-5 and TRBJ1-6; D possibly corresponds to TRBD1 (5 bases). The CDR3 consists of 14 residues. The V end was cut by 2 bases, the J end by 8 bases, with 10 bases between. From germline, CDR1 is MNHEY and CDR2 SVGAGI. CDR3 sequence: CASSYTQDDSPLHF. The CDR3 DNA is TGTGCCAGCAGTTACACACAGGACGATTCACCCCTCCACTTT.

The CDR3 DNA reads as TGTGCCAGCAGCGCAAACAGGGGGCAGAGAGAAGCTTTCTTT. Its translation: CASSANRGQREAFF. The chain links TRBV13 to TRBJ1-1; 9 nucleotides agree with TRBD1. There are 14 residues in the CDR3. Germline V lookup: CDR1 PRHDT, CDR2 FYEKMQ (reference sequence). With 5 bases clipped from V and 8 bases from J, the junction kept 9 bases outside the gene matches.

This chain links TRBV2 with TRBJ1-1, with TRBD1 identical over 9 bases. CDR3 size: 16 residues. Germline V lookup: CDR1 SNHLY, CDR2 FYNNEI. J lost 1 base, V lost 6 bases, and 9 bases had no gene match. The CDR3 sequence is CASSARTGGANTEAFF. The CDR3 DNA reads as TGTGCCAGCAGCGCCCGAACAGGGGGCGCGAACACTGAAGCTTTCTTT.

J is TRBJ2-2 and V is TRBV10-2; TRBD1 agrees at 9 bases. CDR3 length: 13 amino acids. Trimming cost V 9 bases and J 1 base; bases outside gene matches: 0. CDR1 is WSHSY and CDR2 is SAAADI in the germline V gene. This CDR3 is CARDRGNTGELFF. DNA of the CDR3: TGCGCCAGGGACAGGGGGAACACCGGGGAGCTGTTTTTT.

The DNA of the CDR3 is TGTGCCATCGGGGGGTCTAGCGGGACCAATGAGCAGTTCTTC. Residues: CAIGGSSGTNEQFF. The chain has TRBV10-3 and TRBJ2-1; TRBD2 matches 9 bases. The CDR3 has 14 amino acids. Germline CDR1 and CDR2: ENHRY and SYGVKD. V lost 8 bases to trimming and J lost 6 bases; unmatched junction nucleotides: 8.

The J gene is TRBJ2-7, the V gene TRBV14; TRBD1 agrees at 7 bases. The CDR3 is made up of 15 amino acids. Germline V gene data show CDR1 as SGHDN and CDR2 as FVKESK. The V and J ends lost 2 bases and 4 bases, in that order; junction bases with no gene match: 8. The CDR3, as DNA: TGTGCCAGCAGCCAAATCGGGACAGCTCGATACGAGCAGTACTTC. Translation gives CASSQIGTARYEQYF.

DNA for the CDR3: TGTGCCAGCAGTTTAACACTAGCGGGGATCGAGACCCAGTACTTC. Translated, it gives CASSLTLAGIETQYF. The V gene is TRBV27, the J gene TRBJ2-5; 10 bases agree with TRBD2. Germline trimming cut 2 bases from V and 5 bases from J; bases unmatched to any gene: 5. The CDR3 spans 15 residues. Germline CDR1 reads MNHEY; CDR2 reads SMNVEV (reference sequence).

This clone was detected a few times. This sequence joins TRBV13 and TRBJ1-2, with 7 bases fitting TRBD1. The CDR3 is 13 amino acids. Germline CDR1 PRHDT, CDR2 FYEKMQ (reference sequence). V shed 4 bases, J shed 4 bases, and the junction held 3 bases outside the gene matches. The chain's CDR3 is CASSSRTGYGYTF. CDR3 in DNA: TGTGCCAGCAGCTCACGGACAGGCTATGGCTACACCTTC.

This clone was picked up a small number of times. The CDR3: CASLILAINQPQHF. The CDR3 coding sequence is TGTGCCAGCTTAATACTAGCCATTAATCAGCCCCAGCATTTT. V gene TRBV27 combines with J gene TRBJ1-5; D call uncertain. The CDR3 is made up of 14 amino acids. CDR1 MNHEY and CDR2 SMNVEV come from the germline V gene (reference sequence). V was clipped by 8 bases and J by 4 bases, with 15 bases between them.

The rearrangement uses TRBV4-1 and TRBJ2-3; a possible D gene is TRBD1 (6 bases). The CDR3 contains 16 residues. Germline lookup yields CDR1 MGHRA and CDR2 YSYEKL. With 2 bases removed from V and 2 bases from J, the gap between germline ends came to 14 bases. CDR3 sequence reads: CASSQITGFNTDTQYF. The CDR3 DNA is TGCGCCAGCAGCCAAATAACAGGGTTTAACACAGATACGCAGTATTTT.

The rearrangement joins TRBV9 to TRBJ1-3; 9 bases map to TRBD1. There are 17 residues in the CDR3. Per the germline V gene, CDR1 is SGDLS and CDR2 is YYNGEE. V shed 4 bases and J 0 bases; nucleotides not matched to a gene: 8. The CDR3 DNA follows: TGTGCCAGCAGCTTACACAGGGGGCCCCTCTCTGGAAACACCATATATTTT. It translates to CASSLHRGPLSGNTIYF.